The rows below give T cell receptor beta chains drawn from one sample of a study of cytomegalovirus exposure and HLA in healthy donors. Clones were sequenced by immunoSEQ multiplex PCR, and TCRdb holds only the in-frame ones, with some missing. The data show about 130,000 clones, just under 80% seen once. Sequencing input: PBMCs. These receptors were obtained from a woman between 40 and 55 years old in good health and CMV-seronegative. Each CDR3 is given with its conserved first and last residue. A D gene is named only where the DNA matches it firmly. Clone size is stated in some rows and not others, as once, few, many or a class when expanded.

D	V	length	J	size	CDR3	DNA
NA	TRBV28	12	TRBJ1-1	NA	CASSVDSFGAFF	TGTGCCAGCAGTGTAGACAGCTTTGGGGCTTTCTTT
NA	TRBV7-9	12	TRBJ2-1	NA	CASSSGYNEQFF	TGTGCCAGCAGTTCAGGTTACAATGAGCAGTTCTTC
NA	TRBV14	17	TRBJ2-4	few	CASSHTRTRVVGNIQYF	TGTGCCAGCAGCCACACACGGACTCGCGTCGTGGGAAACATTCAGTACTTC
NA	TRBV2	13	TRBJ1-2	NA	CASSEDRGDGYTF	TGTGCCAGCAGTGAGGATCGTGGAGACGGCTACACCTTC
NA	TRBV5-1	15	TRBJ2-5	NA	CASSLAAGLEETQYF	TGCGCCAGCAGCTTGGCCGCAGGGTTGGAAGAGACCCAGTACTTC
TRBD2	TRBV7-3	16	TRBJ2-1	NA	CASSLIGSSGGNEQFF	TGTGCCAGCAGCTTAATTGGGTCTAGCGGGGGCAATGAGCAGTTCTTC
NA	TRBV19	13	TRBJ1-6	NA	CASSMMQGSPLHF	TGTGCCAGTAGTATGATGCAGGGCTCACCCCTCCACTTT
NA	TRBV28	15	TRBJ2-3	once	CASSPTRQVPDTQYF	TGTGCCAGCAGCCCAACAAGACAGGTTCCCGATACGCAGTATTTT
NA	TRBV28	15	TRBJ2-5	NA	CASSLSIQGKETQYF	TGTGCCAGCAGTTTAAGTATCCAGGGGAAAGAGACCCAGTACTTC
NA	TRBV5-4	15	TRBJ1-1	NA	CASSLDFLENTEAFF	TGTGCCAGCAGCTTGGACTTTTTAGAGAACACTGAAGCTTTCTTT
TRBD1	TRBV19	15	TRBJ1-2	NA	CASSIRGTGSYGYTF	TGTGCCAGTAGTATCCGCGGGACAGGGAGCTATGGCTACACCTTC
NA	TRBV25-1	11	TRBJ2-5	NA	CASSPKETQYF	TGTGCCAGCAGCCCTAAGGAGACCCAGTACTTC
TRBD2	TRBV11-2	14	TRBJ2-5	NA	CASSSGLAEETQYF	TGTGCCAGCAGCAGCGGACTAGCGGAAGAGACCCAGTACTTC
TRBD2	TRBV6-5	15	TRBJ2-7	NA	CASSYRREASYEQYF	TGTGCCAGCAGTTACCGGCGGGAGGCCTCCTACGAGCAGTACTTC
TRBD2	TRBV30	11	TRBJ2-7	NA	CAWSIAGGQYF	TGTGCCTGGAGTATAGCGGGAGGGCAGTACTTC
NA	TRBV6-5	14	TRBJ2-5	NA	CASSGSGQQETQYF	TGTGCCAGCAGCGGAAGCGGGCAACAAGAGACCCAGTACTTC
TRBD2	TRBV27	15	TRBJ2-1	few	CASTSGTKAYNEQFF	TGTGCCAGCACCTCCGGGACTAAGGCTTACAATGAGCAGTTCTTC